The TCR beta chain described here comes from a study of somatic mutations in cytotoxic T cells in rheumatoid arthritis. About the research overall: Including V beta1+ cells that were sequenced for TCRB, some T-cell populations stained with V beta antibodies were flow-sorted at nearly 100% purity. Study outcomes and limitations: Each of about an eighth of the 65 patients had a largest CD8+ clone that made up more than 20% of CD8+ cells.

For this clone: Its antigen remains unidentified.

Germline CDR1 reads SEHNR; CDR2 reads FQNEAQ (reference sequence). The CDR3 has 18 residues. After removal of 5 bases from V and 0 bases from J, the junction contained 14 bases not matched to a gene. TCRdb's copy holds only in-frame clones and misses some; the assay was immunoSEQ multiplex PCR. The repertoire holds under 15,000 clones, with over 70% as singletons. Positive magnetic bead selection, which isolated the CD4+ and CD8+ cells, was followed by a flow cytometry check of purity. The chain is built from TRBV7-9 and TRBJ2-3, with 7 bases aligning to TRBD1. The source of this sequence is a man aged 45-65 years in good health. The sample consisted of CD8+ T cells sorted from blood. The DNA of the CDR3 is TGTGCCAGCAGCCCCAGGTCGGGGACAGTACATAGCACAGATACGCAGTATTTT. Protein product: CASSPRSGTVHSTDTQYF.